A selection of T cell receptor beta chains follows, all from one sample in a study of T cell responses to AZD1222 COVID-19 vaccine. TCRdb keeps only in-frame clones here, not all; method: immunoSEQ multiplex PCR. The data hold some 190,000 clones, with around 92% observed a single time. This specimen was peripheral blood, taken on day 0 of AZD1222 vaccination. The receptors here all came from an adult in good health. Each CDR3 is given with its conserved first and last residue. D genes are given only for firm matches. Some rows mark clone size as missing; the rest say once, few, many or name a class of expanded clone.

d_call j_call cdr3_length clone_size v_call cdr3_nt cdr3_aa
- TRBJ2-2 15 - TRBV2 TGTGCCAGCAGCCGCGGGGCCTCGAACACCGGGGAGCTGTTTTTT CASSRGASNTGELFF
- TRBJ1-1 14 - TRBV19 TGTGCCAGTAGTCCTACACACCGGAACACTGAAGCTTTCTTT CASSPTHRNTEAFF
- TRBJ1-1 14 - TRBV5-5 TGTGCCAGCAGCTTGGTCGTTGGGGACACTGAAGCTTTCTTT CASSLVVGDTEAFF
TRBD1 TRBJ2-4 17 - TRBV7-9 TGTGCCAGCAGCTCAGACAGGGGGCGAAGTGCCAAAAACATTCAGTACTTC CASSSDRGRSAKNIQYF
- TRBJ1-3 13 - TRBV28 TGTGCCAGCAGTTCCTACTCTGGAAACACCATATATTTT CASSSYSGNTIYF
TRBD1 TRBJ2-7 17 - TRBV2 TGTGCCAGCAGTGAGGAGGTTCCGGGACAGGGTCGCTACGAGCAGTACTTC CASSEEVPGQGRYEQYF
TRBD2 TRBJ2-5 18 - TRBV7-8 TGTGCCAGCAGCTCCAATAGGACTAGCGGGGGGGCTGTCAAGACCCAGTACTTC CASSSNRTSGGAVKTQYF
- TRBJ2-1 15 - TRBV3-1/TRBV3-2 TGTGCCAGCAGCCAAGTTCTTCAGGATCGGAATGAGCAGTTCTTC CASSQVLQDRNEQFF
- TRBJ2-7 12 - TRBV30 TGTGCCTGGAGTGCCCCTGCAAACGAGCAGTACTTC CAWSAPANEQYF
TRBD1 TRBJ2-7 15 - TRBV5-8 TGTGCCAGCAGCCCGGAATGGGGGACAGCCTACGAGCAGTACTTC CASSPEWGTAYEQYF
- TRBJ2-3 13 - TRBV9 TGTGCCAGCAGCGTAGCGGGTGCAGATACGCAGTATTTT CASSVAGADTQYF
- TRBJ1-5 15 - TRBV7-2 TGTGCCAGCAGCTTGGGCCAGATTAGCAATCAGCCCCAGCATTTT CASSLGQISNQPQHF
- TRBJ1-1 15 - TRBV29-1 TGCAGCGTTGAAGATCTCGCAGCCCTAGCCACTGAAGCTTTCTTT CSVEDLAALATEAFF
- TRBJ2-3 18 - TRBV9 TGTGCCAGCAGCGCCCGCTCATATCTAACCTCTAGCACAGATACGCAGTATTTT CASSARSYLTSSTDTQYF
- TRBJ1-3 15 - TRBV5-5 TGTGCCAGCAGCTTGGCCACGGCGGGTGGAAACACCATATATTTT CASSLATAGGNTIYF
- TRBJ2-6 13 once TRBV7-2 TGTGCCAGCAGCTTCTCTGGGGCCAACGTCCTGACTTTC CASSFSGANVLTF
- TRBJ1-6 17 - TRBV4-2 TGTGCCAGCAGCCAAGTGTCTCTAGAACTCTATAATTCACCCCTCCACTTT CASSQVSLELYNSPLHF
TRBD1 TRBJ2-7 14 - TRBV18 TGTGCCAGCTCACCAGGGACAGGATCCTACGAGCAGTACTTC CASSPGTGSYEQYF
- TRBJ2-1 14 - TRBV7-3 TGTGCCAGCAGCTTGGCGGGGAACTACAATGAGCAGTTCTTC CASSLAGNYNEQFF
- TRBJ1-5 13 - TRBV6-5 TGTGCCAGCCGTATATCTAGCAATCAGCCCCAGCATTTT CASRISSNQPQHF
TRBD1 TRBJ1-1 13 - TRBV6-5 TGTGCCAGCAGGAGGACAGGGGACACTGAAGCTTTCTTT CASRRTGDTEAFF
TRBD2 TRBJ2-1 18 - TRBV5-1 TGCGCCAGCAGCTTACGCCCTAGCGGGGGTAGCTCCTACAATGAGCAGTTCTTC CASSLRPSGGSSYNEQFF
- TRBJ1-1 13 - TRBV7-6 TGTGCCAGCAGCTTAGGGACGAACACTGAAGCTTTCTTT CASSLGTNTEAFF
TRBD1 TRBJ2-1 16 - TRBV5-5 TGTGCCAGCAGTATTACCCCCGGGACAGCGTACAGGGAGCAGTTCTTC CASSITPGTAYREQFF
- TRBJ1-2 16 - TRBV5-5 TGTGCCAGCAGCTTCGTTCAGGGCGAAGGGGCCTATGGCTACACCTTC CASSFVQGEGAYGYTF
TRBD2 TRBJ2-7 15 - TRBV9 TGTGCCAGCAGCCCACGGACTAGCGGGGGGTACGAGCAGTACTTC CASSPRTSGGYEQYF
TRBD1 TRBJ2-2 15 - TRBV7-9 TGTGCCAGCAGCTCGGGACAGGGCGGCACCGGGGAGCTGTTTTTT CASSSGQGGTGELFF
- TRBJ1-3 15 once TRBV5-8 TGTGCCAGCAGCTTGTTACAGGGTACCGGAAACACCATATATTTT CASSLLQGTGNTIYF
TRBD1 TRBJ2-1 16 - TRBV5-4 TGTGCCAGCAGCCGTGCCGGGACAGGGATTTACAATGAGCAGTTCTTC CASSRAGTGIYNEQFF
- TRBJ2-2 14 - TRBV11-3 TGTGCCAGCAGCCCCCGGGTGAACACCGGGGAGCTGTTTTTT CASSPRVNTGELFF
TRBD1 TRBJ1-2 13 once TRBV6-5 TGTGCCAGCGGACCGACAGGGCAGTATGGCTACACCTTC CASGPTGQYGYTF
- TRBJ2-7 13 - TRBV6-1 TGTGCCAGCAGTGACGCTTGGGCCTACGAGCAGTACTTC CASSDAWAYEQYF
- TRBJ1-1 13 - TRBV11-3 TGTGCCAGCAGCTTCGGACTGGGGACTGAAGCTTTCTTT CASSFGLGTEAFF
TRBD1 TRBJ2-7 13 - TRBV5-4 TGTGCCAGCAGCGCGAGACAGGGGTTCGAGCAGTACTTC CASSARQGFEQYF
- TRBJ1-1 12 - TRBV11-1 TGTGCCAGCAGCCCCGACAGCCTTGAAGCTTTCTTT CASSPDSLEAFF
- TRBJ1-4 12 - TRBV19 TGTGCCAGTGGGGGTTTGAGCGAAAAACTGTTTTTT CASGGLSEKLFF
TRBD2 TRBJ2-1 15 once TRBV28 TGTGCCAGCAGTACCATGGGCCTAGCGGGGGGGCGAGCGATCTTC CASSTMGLAGGRAIF
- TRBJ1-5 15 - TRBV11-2 TGTGCCAGCAGCCCCCTTGGACAGCCGAATCAGCCCCAGCATTTT CASSPLGQPNQPQHF
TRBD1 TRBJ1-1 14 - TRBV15 TGTGCCACCAGCAGACGACAGGGTAACACTGAAGCTTTCTTT CATSRRQGNTEAFF
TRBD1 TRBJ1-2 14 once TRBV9 TGTGCCAGCAGCGTAGGACAGGGCCAATATGGCTACACCTTC CASSVGQGQYGYTF
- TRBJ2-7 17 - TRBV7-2 TGTGCCAGCAGCTTATGGGGGCGGACGGACCTCGGGTACGAGCAGTACTTC CASSLWGRTDLGYEQYF
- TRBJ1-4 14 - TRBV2 TGTGCCAGCAGTGAGGGGATTCTGTCTGAAAAACTGTTTTTT CASSEGILSEKLFF
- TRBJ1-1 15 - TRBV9 TGTGCCAGCAGCGTAGGGGGGAGCTTGAGGACTGAAGCTTTCTTT CASSVGGSLRTEAFF
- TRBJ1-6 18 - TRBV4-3 TGCGCCAGCAGCCAAGCCCTGGGGGAGAGCTCCTATAATTCACCCCTCCACTTT CASSQALGESSYNSPLHF
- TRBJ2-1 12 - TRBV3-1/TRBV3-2 TGTGCCAGCAGCCAAGATTCACATGAGCAGTTCTTC CASSQDSHEQFF
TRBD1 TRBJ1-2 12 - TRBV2 TGTGCCAGTCCCAGGACAGGTTATGGCTACACCTTC CASPRTGYGYTF
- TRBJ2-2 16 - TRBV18 TGTGCCAGCTCACGTGTAGGACAGTTGGACACCGGGGAGCTGTTTTTT CASSRVGQLDTGELFF
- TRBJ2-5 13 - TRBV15 TGTGCCACCAGCAGAGGGGTAGAGAAGACCCAGTACTTC CATSRGVEKTQYF
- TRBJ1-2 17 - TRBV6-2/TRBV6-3 TGTGCCAGCAGTTATTCCCGTGACGCAAGAAGGAGCTATGGCTACACCTTC CASSYSRDARRSYGYTF
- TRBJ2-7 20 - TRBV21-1 TGTGCCGGGTATACTTGGACGTTCTCTATTAATAGCGGGGGGCCCTACGAGCAGTACTTC CAGYTWTFSINSGGPYEQYF
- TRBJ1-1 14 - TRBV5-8 TGTGCCAGCAGCCATCGACAGCGGAACACTGAAGCTTTCTTT CASSHRQRNTEAFF
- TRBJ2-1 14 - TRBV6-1 TGTGCCAGCAGTGAAGCGGGGGGGCCGTATGAGCAGTTCTTC CASSEAGGPYEQFF
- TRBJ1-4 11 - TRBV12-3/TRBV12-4 TGTGCCAGCGGACGAGGTGAAAAACTGTTTTTT CASGRGEKLFF
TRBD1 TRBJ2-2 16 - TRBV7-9 TGTGCCAGCAGCTCGAGGGACAGGGAGAACACCGGGGAGCTGTTTTTT CASSSRDRENTGELFF
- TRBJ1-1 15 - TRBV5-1 TGCGCCAGCAGCTTGGTACGGATTTCGAACACTGAAGCTTTCTTT CASSLVRISNTEAFF